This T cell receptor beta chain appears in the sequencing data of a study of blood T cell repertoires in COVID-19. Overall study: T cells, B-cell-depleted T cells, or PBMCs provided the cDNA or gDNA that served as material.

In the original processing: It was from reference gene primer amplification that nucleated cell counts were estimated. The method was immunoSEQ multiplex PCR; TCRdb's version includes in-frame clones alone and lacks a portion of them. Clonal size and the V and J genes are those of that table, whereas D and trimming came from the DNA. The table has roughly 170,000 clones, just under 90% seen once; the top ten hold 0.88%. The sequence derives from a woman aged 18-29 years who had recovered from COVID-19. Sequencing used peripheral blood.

CDR3 in DNA: TGTGCCAGCAGCCCGGGACAGTCTTTAGCCAAAAACATTCAGTACTTC. This translates into CASSPGQSLAKNIQYF. This chain connects TRBV11-2 to TRBJ2-4, with 7 bases lining up with TRBD1. V trimming: 5 bases; J trimming: 0 bases; junction bases outside the gene matches: 7. This CDR3 spans 16 amino acids. In germline, CDR1 is SGHAT, CDR2 FQNNGV.